The entry below describes one T cell receptor (beta chain). This sample is drawn from a study of blood T cell repertoires in COVID-19. Study-wide context: Acute and convalescent COVID-19 samples came from the United States, Italy and Spain.

In the source study's methods: Amplification from reference gene primers served as the basis for estimated nucleated cell counts. Repertoires were generated with immunoSEQ multiplex PCR, while TCRdb's copy carries only in-frame clones and drops some. That table gives V, J and clone size, and the DNA gave D and trimming. The sample has 15,000 to 20,000 clones; 65% to 90% are singletons. Germline V gene data show CDR1 as LGHNA and CDR2 as YNFKEQ. The CDR3 has 21 residues. With V trimmed by 1 base and J by 1 base, 11 bases remained unmatched. The TCR originated in a human donor with active COVID-19. The donor label of this sample is uncertain. This chain links TRBV4-2 with TRBJ2-6, with 12 bases that match TRBD2. Sequenced: peripheral blood. CDR3 DNA: TGTGCCAGCAGCCAAGGGCTAGCGGGGGGGGTGCAGGGGTCTGGGGCCAACGTCCTGACTTTC. It yields the protein CASSQGLAGGVQGSGANVLTF.